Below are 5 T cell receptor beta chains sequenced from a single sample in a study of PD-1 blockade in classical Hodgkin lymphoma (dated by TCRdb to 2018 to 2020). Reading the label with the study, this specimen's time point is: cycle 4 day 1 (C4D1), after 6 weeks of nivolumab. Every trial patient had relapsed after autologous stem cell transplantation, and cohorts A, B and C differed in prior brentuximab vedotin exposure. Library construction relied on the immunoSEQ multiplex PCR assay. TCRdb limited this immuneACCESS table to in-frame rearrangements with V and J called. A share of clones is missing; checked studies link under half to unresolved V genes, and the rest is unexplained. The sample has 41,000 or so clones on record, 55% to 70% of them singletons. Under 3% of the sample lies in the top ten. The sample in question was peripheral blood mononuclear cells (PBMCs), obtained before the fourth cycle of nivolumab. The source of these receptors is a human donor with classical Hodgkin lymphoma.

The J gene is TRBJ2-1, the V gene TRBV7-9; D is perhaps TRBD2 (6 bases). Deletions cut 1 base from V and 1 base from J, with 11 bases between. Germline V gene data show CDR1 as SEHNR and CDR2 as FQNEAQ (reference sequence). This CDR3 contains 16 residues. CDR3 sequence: CASSLGLVLSYNEQFF. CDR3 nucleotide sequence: TGTGCCAGCAGCTTAGGACTAGTCCTGTCCTACAATGAGCAGTTCTTC.

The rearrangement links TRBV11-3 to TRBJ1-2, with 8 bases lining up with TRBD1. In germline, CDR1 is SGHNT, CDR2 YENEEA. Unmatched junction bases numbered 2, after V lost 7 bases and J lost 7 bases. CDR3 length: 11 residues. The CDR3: CASTGGFGYTF. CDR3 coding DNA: TGTGCCAGCACAGGGGGCTTTGGCTACACCTTC.

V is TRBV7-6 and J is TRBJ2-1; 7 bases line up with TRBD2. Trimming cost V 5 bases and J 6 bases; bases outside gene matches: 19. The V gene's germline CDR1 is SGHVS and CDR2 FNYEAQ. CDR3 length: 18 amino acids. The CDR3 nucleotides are TGTGCCAGCAGCCCCACGGTTGTGGGAGCGGGGTTCGGCAATGAGCAGTTCTTC. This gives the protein CASSPTVVGAGFGNEQFF.

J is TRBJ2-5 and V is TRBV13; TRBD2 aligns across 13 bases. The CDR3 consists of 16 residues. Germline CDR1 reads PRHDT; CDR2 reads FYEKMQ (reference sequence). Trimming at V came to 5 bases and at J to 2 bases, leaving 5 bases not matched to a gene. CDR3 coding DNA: TGTGCCAGCAGCACCCGACTAGCGGGGGGACAAGAGACCCAGTACTTC. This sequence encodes CASSTRLAGGQETQYF. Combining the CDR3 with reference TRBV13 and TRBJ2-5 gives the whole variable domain AAGVIQSPRHLIKEKRETATLKCYPIPRHDTVYWYQQGPGQDPQFLISFYEKMQSDKGSIPDRFSAQQFSDYHSELNMSSLELGDSALYFCASSTRLAGGQETQYFGPGTRLLVL.

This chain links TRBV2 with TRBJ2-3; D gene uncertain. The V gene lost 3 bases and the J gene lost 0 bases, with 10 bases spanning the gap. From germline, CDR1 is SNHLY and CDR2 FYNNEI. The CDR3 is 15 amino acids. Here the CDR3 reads CASSEWARSTDTQYF. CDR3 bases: TGTGCCAGCAGTGAGTGGGCGCGTAGCACAGATACGCAGTATTTT.